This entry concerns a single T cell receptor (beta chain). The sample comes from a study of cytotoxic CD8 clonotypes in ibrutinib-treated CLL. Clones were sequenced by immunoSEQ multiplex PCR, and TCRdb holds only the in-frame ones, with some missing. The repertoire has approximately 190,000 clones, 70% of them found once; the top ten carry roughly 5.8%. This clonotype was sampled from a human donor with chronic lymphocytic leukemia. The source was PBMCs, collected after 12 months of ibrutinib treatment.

The CDR3 coding sequence is TGTGCCAGCACCCTTATTGGGGGAGGCGACACTGAAGCTTTCTTT. It encodes CASTLIGGGDTEAFF. The chain recombines TRBV9 with TRBJ1-1, with D tentatively TRBD1 (5 bases). Trimming removed 6 bases at V and 3 bases at J, with 18 bases between. The CDR3 loop spans 15 amino acids. The germline CDR1 and CDR2 sequences are SGDLS and YYNGEE.